This record looks at one T cell receptor (beta chain) sequence and its context. Its matching antigen is unknown. The germline CDR1 and CDR2 sequences are LGHNT and FRNRAP. Germline trimming cut 3 bases from V and 4 bases from J; bases unmatched to any gene: 8. The CDR3 covers 15 residues. The record originates from a study of T cell repertoires in cytomegalovirus infection. At the level of the study: CMV epitopes in the study were HLA-C-restricted (recently identified) and HLA-B-restricted (well studied). Public TCR beta signatures were indicative of both CMV infection and a matching HLA type.

One entry per CDR3 protein, called by TCRdb with MiXCR from the reads. Found here are about 920,000 distinct CDR3 sequences, 30% to 40% of them singletons; the top ten hold around an eighth. Findings and limits, study-wide: Across the ex vivo response, the dominant clonotypes were HLA-C-restricted CMV-specific TCR beta clonotypes.

Here the sequenced sample was cultured CD8+ T cells from PBMCs, taken from culture after CMV antigen stimulation. This sequence originates from a human donor in good health (CMV status not recorded). Some clones in this sample may be carry-over from other donors' samples. The chain has TRBV12-5 and TRBJ1-2, with 7 nucleotides matching TRBD1. The CDR3 spells CASGFSVDRLYGYTF. DNA of the CDR3: TGTGCTAGTGGTTTTTCGGTGGACAGGCTCTATGGCTACACCTTC.